The clone carrying this T cell receptor (beta chain) was counted many times. Its specificity is unknown. The sample comes from a study of T cells in Graves' hyperthyroidism and ophthalmopathy. Overall study results and limits: Ophthalmopathy was separated from stable hyperthyroidism by a 13 V-J model. With a median lead of around 5.9 months before onset, the model predicted ophthalmopathy.

Regions amplified from RNA transcripts were the TCR beta CDR3 regions. HTBI primers were employed in a first-round RT-PCR of the TCR CDR3. TCRdb re-called the multiplex PCR reads through MiXCR, storing one row per CDR3 protein. Of approximately 400,000 distinct CDR3 sequences in the sample, roughly 14% were seen once. V lost 8 bases, J lost 2 bases, and 9 bases lay in between. Germline V gene data show CDR1 as MNHEY and CDR2 as SMNVEV (reference sequence). This CDR3 has 12 residues. Patients with uncontrolled infections, other autoimmune diseases, pregnancy or lactation were excluded. The PBMCs had their origin in 10 ml of fresh peripheral blood.

Source material: blood. This clonotype was sampled from a woman in her late teens or twenties with Graves' hyperthyroidism. V gene TRBV27 combines with J gene TRBJ2-5, with D unresolved. CDR3 sequence (DNA): TGTGCCAGCGGGCCCCTACAAGAGACCCAGTACTTC. As protein: CASGPLQETQYF.